This T cell receptor beta chain was profiled in a study of blood T cell repertoires in COVID-19. Overall study context: The samples span acute and convalescent COVID-19 from the United States, Italy and Spain. Sources were T cells, B-cell-depleted T cells, or PBMCs; the material itself was cDNA or gDNA.

The trim removed 0 bases at V and 0 bases at J, leaving 8 bases unmatched. Germline V gene lookup returns CDR1 LNHDA and CDR2 SQIVND (reference sequence). This CDR3 comprises 18 residues. Original processing methods: Estimated nucleated cell counts came from reference gene primer amplification. Measured with immunoSEQ multiplex PCR; TCRdb has only the in-frame clones, and not every one. Clonal size and the V and J genes are those of that table, whereas D and trimming came from the DNA. Altogether about 200,000 clones are present, around 81% being singletons, with the ten largest covering over 7%. This clone has a handful of counts.

This TCR was recovered from a woman in her 70s with acute or convalescent COVID-19. Material for sequencing was peripheral blood. J is TRBJ2-4 and V is TRBV19; 7 bases line up with TRBD1. CDR3 in DNA: TGTGCCAGTAGTATAGATGCCGGACAGGCTCTAGCCAAAAACATTCAGTACTTC. Protein sequence: CASSIDAGQALAKNIQYF. Based on the CDR3 plus reference TRBV19 and TRBJ2-4, the full variable domain is DGGITQSPKYLFRKEGQNVTLSCEQNLNHDAMYWYRQDPGQGLRLIYYSQIVNDFQKGDIAEGYSVSREKKESFPLTVTSAQKNPTAFYLCASSIDAGQALAKNIQYFGAGTRLSVL.